The present T cell receptor (beta chain) was sequenced within a study of blood T cells in healthy people across ages. Study-level results: Older individuals had lower TCR beta diversity per million T cells (the decline was roughly linear).

Regarding this clonotype: Its cognate antigen is unknown.

A sample-barcoded 5' primer and a J-beta primer mix were used in a second PCR of roughly 7 to 11 cycles. Tags on each cDNA molecule came from a template-switch adaptor with 12 random nucleotides. Each CDR3 protein gets one entry after TCRdb re-called the 5' RACE reads with MiXCR. The profile covers about 1.1 million distinct CDR3 sequences, with approximately 38% appearing a single time and around 13% taken by the ten largest. Germline CDR1 reads MGHRA; CDR2 reads YSYEKL. The CDR3 extends over 15 amino acids. Trimming at V came to 3 bases and at J to 5 bases, leaving 9 bases not matched to a gene. This sequence was found in a man younger than 35 in good health. The sequenced sample was blood. This chain uses TRBV4-1 with TRBJ1-2; 7 bases agree with TRBD1. CDR3 bases: TGCGCCAGCAGCCAGATACAGGGGCTTGTTTATGGCTACACCTTC. Its translation: CASSQIQGLVYGYTF.